A single sample gave rise to the 7 T cell receptor beta chains below, sequenced in a study of blood T cell repertoires in COVID-19. Libraries were prepared by immunoSEQ multiplex PCR; TCRdb keeps only in-frame clonotypes and omits some of them. The table lists approximately 300,000 clones, nearly 90% of them singletons. Sequencing was performed on PBMCs or T cells enriched from blood (not recorded which). The receptor source for this set is a woman aged 30 to 39 who had recovered from COVID-19.

This chain uses TRBV5-1 with TRBJ2-7, with 10 bases fitting TRBD1. Germline assignment: CDR1 SGHRS and CDR2 YFSETQ. The ends lost 3 bases at V and 5 bases at J; junction bases unmatched: 5. This CDR3 is built from 14 residues. Here the CDR3 reads CASSSGQGSNEQYF. For the CDR3, the DNA is TGCGCCAGCAGCTCGGGACAGGGGAGCAACGAGCAGTACTTC.

Notes on this clone: In the same sample, other DNA sequences code for this CDR3. The rearrangement joins TRBV5-1 to TRBJ1-1; a possible D gene is TRBD1 (5 bases). This CDR3 contains 15 residues. V lost 0 bases to trimming and J lost 0 bases, with 9 bases between them. Looked up from germline, CDR1 is SGHRS and CDR2 is YFSETQ. This chain's CDR3 is CASSLGQSMNTEAFF. CDR3 sequence (DNA): TGCGCCAGCAGCTTGGGACAGAGTATGAACACTGAAGCTTTCTTT.

The chain has TRBV27 and TRBJ1-6; 7 bases fit TRBD1. The CDR3 extends over 12 amino acids. Germline assignment: CDR1 MNHEY and CDR2 SMNVEV (reference sequence). V was pared by 6 bases and J by 10 bases, with 3 bases of the junction left unmatched. The CDR3, as DNA: TGTGCCAGCAGACAGGGGAGGTCACCCCTCCACTTT. Amino acid sequence: CASRQGRSPLHF.

A single count supports this clone. The chain employs TRBV18 and TRBJ1-6; D not certain. The CDR3 spans 13 residues. CDR1 and CDR2 (germline): KGHSH, LQKENI. Trimming took 3 bases from V and 8 from J, leaving 8 bases between them. The CDR3: CASSPELHSPLHF. The CDR3 bases are TGTGCCAGCTCACCTGAGTTACATTCACCCCTCCACTTT.

The chain couples TRBV30 to TRBJ1-4; the match to TRBD1 covers 8 bases. The CDR3 totals 16 residues. The V segment lost 1 base and the J segment 3 bases; nucleotides outside the gene matches: 7. Germline V gene sequence: CDR1 GTSNPN, CDR2 SVGIG (reference sequence). The CDR3 loop reads CAWSGRTGLANEKLFF. For the CDR3, the DNA is TGTGCCTGGAGTGGACGGACAGGGTTAGCTAATGAAAAACTGTTTTTT.

V gene TRBV5-4 combines with J gene TRBJ2-2; 7 nucleotides align to TRBD1. The germline CDR1 and CDR2 sequences are SGHNT and YYREEE (reference sequence). With V trimmed by 4 bases and J by 1 base, 4 bases remained unmatched. This CDR3 spans 15 amino acids. The CDR3: CASSQQGMNTGELFF. The CDR3 region has the DNA TGTGCCAGCAGCCAACAGGGGATGAACACCGGGGAGCTGTTTTTT. The full variable domain, its missing parts supplied by reference TRBV5-4 and TRBJ2-2, is ETGVTQSPTHLIKTRGQQVTLRCSSQSGHNTVSWYQQALGQGPQFIFQYYREEENGRGNFPPRFSGLQFPNYSSELNVNALELDDSALYLCASSQQGMNTGELFFGEGSRLTVL.

V and J are TRBV11-3 and TRBJ2-1; 10 nucleotides agree with TRBD2. CDR1 and CDR2 (germline): SGHNT, YENEEA. With 4 bases clipped from V and 4 bases from J, the junction kept 4 bases outside the gene matches. The CDR3 runs to 15 residues. As DNA, the CDR3 is TGTGCCAGCAGCTCTGTAGCGGGGGGATACAATGAGCAGTTCTTC. Amino acids: CASSSVAGGYNEQFF.